This entry is about one TCR beta chain. Its antigen remains unidentified. This record belongs to a study of cytomegalovirus exposure and HLA in healthy donors. This PCR relied on a set of 60 Vbeta primers and 13 Jbeta primers. Data came from immunoSEQ multiplex PCR; TCRdb stores just in-frame clones and leaves some out. Of about 93,000 clones listed, about 80% are singletons. This CDR3 is 15 amino acids long. V lost 1 base and J 4 bases, leaving 14 bases between the germline ends. Germline CDR1 is SGHDN and CDR2 is FVKESK. The study, taken as a whole, reports: A missense variant in DCLRE1C was later tied to TCR beta V- and J-gene trimming.

Donors likely had unrecorded immune exposures despite being nominally healthy when sampled. The specimen was PBMCs. This clonotype was obtained from a man aged 25-45 years in good health and CMV-seronegative. The chain recombines TRBV14 with TRBJ2-7; TRBD2 might be the D (6 bases). CDR3 in DNA: TGTGCCAGCAGCCAAGTTGGCGGAGGGGTTTACGAGCAGTACTTC. This sequence encodes CASSQVGGGVYEQYF.